This TCR beta chain was sequenced during a study of tumor-infiltrating lymphocytes in primary liver carcinoma (dated by TCRdb to the late 2010s). Regarding the research as a whole: Between November 2015 and 2016, roughly five patients in China with histopathologically diagnosed primary liver carcinoma had surgical resection. Hepatocellular carcinoma (four) or combined HCC and intrahepatic cholangiocarcinoma (one) was present in the five patients, who were three men and two women aged 30 to 69 years. The five patients had tumors of stage T1-T3 N0M0, with maximum diameters ranging from roughly 4.2 to 10 cm. Samples yielded roughly 3.5 to 8 million productive TCRbeta reads; read depth did not differ significantly between tissue types. Across five regions of each liver tumor, along with adjacent normal tissue and blood, the study brought together TCRbeta repertoire sequencing, expression microarrays and whole-exome sequencing. A total of approximately 35 specimens from 5 patients underwent TCRbeta repertoire sequencing, comprising about 25 tumor regions, 5 adjacent noncancerous liver tissues and 5 peripheral blood samples. Technical replicate repertoires showed high reproducibility, with mean shared-clone rates about 0.92 and correlation coefficients above 0.95.

Blood RNA was extracted from unsorted whole blood using TRIzol reagent, and germline DNA was obtained with the DNeasy Blood & Tissue kit. Chronic HBV infection was present in the patients, and the patients were treatment-naive at sampling. Around 4 milliliters of peripheral blood were collected into K2EDTA tubes before surgery. Points the paper makes about the study in general: Only a few patients were included in the study, and the authors note that the findings should be validated in a larger study. Bulk unsorted samples precluded comparing CD4+ and CD8+ T cell repertoires. Only the TCR beta chain was sequenced, so true repertoire diversity is likely underestimated because unpaired alpha chains were not captured. The top 250 clones made up a significantly larger repertoire fraction in tumors than in blood (p = 0.039). Repertoire overlap was found to be higher between tumor regions (mean about 36%) than between tumor-adjacent (roughly 17%) or tumor-blood (about 14%) pairs, consistent with antigen-driven expansion.

TCRbeta-specific cDNA was reverse-transcribed from 500 ng total RNA using a constant-region primer and ProtoScript II reverse transcriptase. Construction of the TCRbeta libraries relied on three nested rounds of multiplex PCR, following a slightly modified ARM-PCR procedure. Each of the first two PCR rounds ran for approximately 9 cycles using multiplex TRBV1-TRBV30 forward primers together with a Cbeta reverse primer. Sample barcodes and Illumina adapters were added in a final 25-cycle PCR with Deep VentR polymerase. Before sequencing, amplicons between 200 and 500 bp were purified from gel using a QIAquick gel extraction kit. TCRbeta amplicons were sequenced on an Illumina HiSeq 2500 with 250-bp paired-end reads. As for the original processing: Quality trimming of reads was performed with Trimmomatic v0.33, and paired reads were merged with FLASH v1.2.11 so that full CDR3 sequences could be recovered. V, D and J germline segments were assigned to the rearranged TCRbeta sequences using MiGEC v1.2.1b. Clonotype statistics, along with Shannon-Wiener diversity indices, were calculated using VDJtools v1.0.0. To cut down on sampling bias, every analysis after diversity analysis relied on just the 250 most abundant clonotypes from each sample. TCRdb cleaned the public reads at Q25 with fastp, built clones with MiXCR and kept in-frame beta chains. Duplicate CDR3 protein sequences are folded into a single record with the most common DNA and genes. The authors' filters were not applied to this entry. The sample table shows some 320,000 distinct CDR3 sequences, and 65% are seen once. The top ten constitute 9% of the sample.

About this clonotype: What this receptor recognizes is not known. Being one base from a much bigger clone, this may be a read error.

A distance of 15 bases separates the germline ends of V and J, which lose 7 bases and 8 bases respectively. The CDR3, from cysteine to phenylalanine, totals 12 residues. Solely the CDR3 DNA is kept, with 36 bases framed from the first base. What was sequenced was peripheral blood. The sequence was obtained from a man between 40 and 49 years old with primary liver carcinoma and hepatitis B virus infection. The rearranged segments are TRBV12-3 or TRBV12-4 and TRBJ2-7, with the D gene too uncertain to name. CDR3 reads: CASNLSDGKQYF. The DNA is as follows: TGTGCCAGCAACTTGTCCGATGGGAAGCAGTACTTC.